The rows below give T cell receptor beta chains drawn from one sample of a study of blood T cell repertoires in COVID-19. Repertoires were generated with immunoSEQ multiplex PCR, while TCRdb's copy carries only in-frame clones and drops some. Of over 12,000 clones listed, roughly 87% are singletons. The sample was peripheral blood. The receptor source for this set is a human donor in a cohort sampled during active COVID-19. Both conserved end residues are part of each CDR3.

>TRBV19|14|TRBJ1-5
CASSYGTGNQPQHF
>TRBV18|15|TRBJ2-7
CASSPGIQGAGEQYF
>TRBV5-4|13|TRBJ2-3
CASSLGLGNTQYF
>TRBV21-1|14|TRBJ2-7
CARRTSGSSYEQYF
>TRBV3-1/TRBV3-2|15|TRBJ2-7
CASSQGLAGRYEQYF
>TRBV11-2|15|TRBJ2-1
CASRIAGGSYNEQFF
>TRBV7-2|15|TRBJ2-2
CASSQTPLASGELFF
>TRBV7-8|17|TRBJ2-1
CASSSVGGLSSYNEQFF
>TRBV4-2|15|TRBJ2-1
CASSQDRLATSEQFF
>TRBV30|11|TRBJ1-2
CAWAYNYGYTF
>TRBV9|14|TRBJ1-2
CASSTQTGSYGYTF
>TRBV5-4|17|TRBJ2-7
CASSPGRVGAGFYEQYF
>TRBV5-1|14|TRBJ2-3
CASNSMWVTDTQYF
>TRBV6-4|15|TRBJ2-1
CASSAEAGAYNEQFF
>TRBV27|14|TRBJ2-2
CASAGGLNTGELFF
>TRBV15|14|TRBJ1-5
CATSQGISNQPQHF
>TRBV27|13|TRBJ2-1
CASRPGLANEQFF
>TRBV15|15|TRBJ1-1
CATSSRRGGNTEAFF
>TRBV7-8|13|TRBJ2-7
CASSNGGGYEQYF
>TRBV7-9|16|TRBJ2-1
CASSLARSRSEGEQFF
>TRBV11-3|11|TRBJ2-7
CASSSGFEQYF
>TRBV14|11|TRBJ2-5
CVHKGGETQYF
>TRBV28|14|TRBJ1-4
CASSSGGANEKLFF
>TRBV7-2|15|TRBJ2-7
CASSLAPTTVYEQYF
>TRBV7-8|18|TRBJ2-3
CASSSRLAGDSSTDTQYF
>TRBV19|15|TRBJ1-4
CACRGGGGNNEKLFF
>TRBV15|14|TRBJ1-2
CATSRDAGFYGYTF
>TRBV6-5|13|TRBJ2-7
CASRETGAYEQYF
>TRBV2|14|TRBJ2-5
CASSGTELQETQYF